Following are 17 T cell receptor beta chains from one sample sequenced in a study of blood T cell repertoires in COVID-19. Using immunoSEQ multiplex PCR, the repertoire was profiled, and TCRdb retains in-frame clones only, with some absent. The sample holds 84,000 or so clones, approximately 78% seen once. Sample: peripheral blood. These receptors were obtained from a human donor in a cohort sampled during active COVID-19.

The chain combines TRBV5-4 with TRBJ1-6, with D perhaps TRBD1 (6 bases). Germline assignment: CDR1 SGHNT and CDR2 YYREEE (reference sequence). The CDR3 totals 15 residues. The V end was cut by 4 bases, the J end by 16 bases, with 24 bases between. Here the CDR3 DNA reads TGTGCCAGCAGCGGGGGCTGGGCAGGCGGAAACATTCTCCACTTT. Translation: CASSGGWAGGNILHF.

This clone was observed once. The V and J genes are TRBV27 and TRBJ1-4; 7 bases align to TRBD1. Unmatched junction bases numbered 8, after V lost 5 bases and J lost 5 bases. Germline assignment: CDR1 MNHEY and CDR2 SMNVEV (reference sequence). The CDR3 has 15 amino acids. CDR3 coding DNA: TGTGCCAGCAGTCCCCAGGGGGAGGCGAATGAAAAACTGTTTTTT. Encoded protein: CASSPQGEANEKLFF.

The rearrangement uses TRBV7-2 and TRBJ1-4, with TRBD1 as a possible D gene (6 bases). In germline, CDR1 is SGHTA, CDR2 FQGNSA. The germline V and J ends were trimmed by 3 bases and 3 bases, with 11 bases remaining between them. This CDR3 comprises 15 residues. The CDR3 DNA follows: TGTGCCAGCAGCTTGCAGGGGTACTCTAATGAAAAACTGTTTTTT. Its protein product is CASSLQGYSNEKLFF.

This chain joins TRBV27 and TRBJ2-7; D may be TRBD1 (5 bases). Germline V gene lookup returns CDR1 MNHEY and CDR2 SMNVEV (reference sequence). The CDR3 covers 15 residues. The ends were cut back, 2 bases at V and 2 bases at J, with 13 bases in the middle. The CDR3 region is CASSLVRDPPYEQYF. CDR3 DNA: TGTGCCAGCAGTTTAGTCAGGGATCCCCCCTACGAGCAGTACTTC.

The CDR3 region is CASSQGKASGGRETQYF. In DNA, the CDR3 is TGCGCCAGCAGCCAAGGAAAGGCTAGCGGGGGTAGAGAGACCCAGTACTTC. The genes are TRBV4-1 and TRBJ2-5, with 10 positions matching TRBD2. The germline CDR1 and CDR2 sequences are MGHRA and YSYEKL. V dropped 1 base and J dropped 4; count of bases not matched to a gene: 9. The CDR3 contains 17 residues.

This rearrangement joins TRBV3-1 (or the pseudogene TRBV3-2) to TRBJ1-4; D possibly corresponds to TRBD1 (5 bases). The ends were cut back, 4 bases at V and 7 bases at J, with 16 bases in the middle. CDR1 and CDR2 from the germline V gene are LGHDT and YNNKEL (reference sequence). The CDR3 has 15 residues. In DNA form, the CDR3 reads TGTGCCAGCAGCCCTCCGGGGGGGTTCGGTGAAAAACTGTTTTTT. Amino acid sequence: CASSPPGGFGEKLFF.

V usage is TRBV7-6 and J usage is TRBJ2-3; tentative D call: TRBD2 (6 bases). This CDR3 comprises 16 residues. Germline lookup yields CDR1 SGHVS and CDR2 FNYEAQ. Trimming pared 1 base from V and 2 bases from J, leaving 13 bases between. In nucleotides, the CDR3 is TGTGCCAGCAGCTTAGAATCGAGCGGGTACACAGATACGCAGTATTTT. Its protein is CASSLESSGYTDTQYF.

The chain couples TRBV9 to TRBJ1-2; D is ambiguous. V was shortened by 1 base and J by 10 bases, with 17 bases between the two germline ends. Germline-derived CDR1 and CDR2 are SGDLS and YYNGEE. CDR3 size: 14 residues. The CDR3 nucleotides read TGTGCCAGCAGCGTAAGGATGTCCGACTATTTCTACACCTTC. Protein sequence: CASSVRMSDYFYTF.

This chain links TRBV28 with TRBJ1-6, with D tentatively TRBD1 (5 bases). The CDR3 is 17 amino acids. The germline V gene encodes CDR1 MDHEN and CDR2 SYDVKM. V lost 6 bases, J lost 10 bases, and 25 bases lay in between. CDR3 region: CASRDPTGTGGRSPLHF. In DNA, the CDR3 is TGTGCCAGCAGGGACCCGACCGGGACTGGGGGTAGGTCACCCCTCCACTTT.

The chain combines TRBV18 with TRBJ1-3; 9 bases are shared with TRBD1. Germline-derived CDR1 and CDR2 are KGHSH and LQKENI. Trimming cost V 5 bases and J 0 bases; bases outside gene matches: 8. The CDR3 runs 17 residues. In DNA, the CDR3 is TGTGCCAGCTCAATCGGACAGGGGCCCTTCTCTGGAAACACCATATATTTT. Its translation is CASSIGQGPFSGNTIYF.

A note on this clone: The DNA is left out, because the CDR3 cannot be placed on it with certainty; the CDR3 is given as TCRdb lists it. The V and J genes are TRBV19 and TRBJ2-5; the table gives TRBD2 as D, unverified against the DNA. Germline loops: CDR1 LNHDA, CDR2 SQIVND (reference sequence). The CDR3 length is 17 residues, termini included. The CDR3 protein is CASSVDFGAGGQETQYF.

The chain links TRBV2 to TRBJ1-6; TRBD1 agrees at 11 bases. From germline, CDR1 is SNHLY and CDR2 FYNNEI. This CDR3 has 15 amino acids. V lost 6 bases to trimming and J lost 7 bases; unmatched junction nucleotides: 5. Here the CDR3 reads CASRGQGAGNSPLHF. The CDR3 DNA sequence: TGTGCCAGCAGAGGACAGGGGGCTGGGAATTCACCCCTCCACTTT.

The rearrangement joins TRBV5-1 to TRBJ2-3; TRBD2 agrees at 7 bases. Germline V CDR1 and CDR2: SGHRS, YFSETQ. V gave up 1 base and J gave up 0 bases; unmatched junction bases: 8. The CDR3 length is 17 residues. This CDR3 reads CASSLSLAVSSTDTQYF. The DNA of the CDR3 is TGCGCCAGCAGCTTGTCTCTAGCGGTTTCTAGCACAGATACGCAGTATTTT.

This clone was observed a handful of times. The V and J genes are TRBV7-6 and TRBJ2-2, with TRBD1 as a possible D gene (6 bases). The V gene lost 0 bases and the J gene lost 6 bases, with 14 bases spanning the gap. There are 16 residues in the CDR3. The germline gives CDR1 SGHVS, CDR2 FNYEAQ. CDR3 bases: TGTGCCAGCAGCTTAGCGTCGGGACAACGGCCCGGGGAGCTGTTTTTT. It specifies CASSLASGQRPGELFF.

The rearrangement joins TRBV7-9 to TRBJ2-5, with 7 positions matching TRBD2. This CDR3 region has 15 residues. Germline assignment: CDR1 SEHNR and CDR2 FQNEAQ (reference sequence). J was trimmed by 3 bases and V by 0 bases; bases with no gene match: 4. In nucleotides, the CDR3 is TGTGCCAGCAGCTTAGCTAGCGGGTACGAAGAGACCCAGTACTTC. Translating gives CASSLASGYEETQYF.

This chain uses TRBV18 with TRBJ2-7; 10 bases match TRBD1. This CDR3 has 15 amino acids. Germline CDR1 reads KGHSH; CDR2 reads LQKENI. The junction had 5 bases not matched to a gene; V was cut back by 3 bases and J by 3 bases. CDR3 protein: CASSPGQGKFYEQYF. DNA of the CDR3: TGTGCCAGCTCACCGGGACAGGGGAAGTTCTACGAGCAGTACTTC.

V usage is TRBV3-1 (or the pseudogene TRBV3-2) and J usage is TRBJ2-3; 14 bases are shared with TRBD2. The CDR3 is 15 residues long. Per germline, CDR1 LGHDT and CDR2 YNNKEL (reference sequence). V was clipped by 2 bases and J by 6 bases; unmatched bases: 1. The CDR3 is CASSQRTSGGDTQYF. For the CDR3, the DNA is TGTGCCAGCAGCCAACGGACTAGCGGGGGGGATACGCAGTATTTT.